Following are 19 T cell receptor beta chains from one sample sequenced in a study of cytomegalovirus exposure and HLA in healthy donors. Sequencing used immunoSEQ multiplex PCR; TCRdb keeps in-frame clones, though not all of them. The sample has some 68,000 clones; roughly 96% are singletons. Specimen: PBMCs. The source is a man between 18 and 35 years old in good health and CMV-seronegative.

The chain is built from TRBV5-1 and TRBJ2-7, with TRBD1 matching over 10 bases. The V segment lost 5 bases and the J segment 4 bases; nucleotides outside the gene matches: 9. The CDR3 has 15 residues. Germline CDR1 reads SGHRS; CDR2 reads YFSETQ. CDR3 loop: CASRGADRGRYEQYF. CDR3 nucleotide sequence: TGCGCCAGCAGGGGCGCGGACAGGGGGAGGTACGAGCAGTACTTC.

This chain links TRBV7-2 with TRBJ1-3; 12 bases line up with TRBD1. The junction had 5 bases not matched to a gene; V was cut back by 5 bases and J by 6 bases. The germline gives CDR1 SGHTA, CDR2 FQGNSA. The CDR3 has 15 amino acids. The CDR3 reads CASSRDRGLQNTIYF. DNA of the CDR3: TGTGCCAGCAGCAGGGACAGGGGGCTACAAAACACCATATATTTT.

This rearrangement joins TRBV5-4 to TRBJ2-7, with 9 bases identical to TRBD1. The CDR3 is made up of 15 amino acids. Per germline, CDR1 SGHNT and CDR2 YYREEE (reference sequence). Trimming at V came to 3 bases and at J to 1 base, leaving 5 bases not matched to a gene. CDR3 in DNA: TGTGCCAGCAGCTCCCCCGGGACAGGGTCCTACGAGCAGTACTTC. Protein product: CASSSPGTGSYEQYF. Using reference TRBV5-4 and TRBJ2-7 for the parts outside the CDR3, the full variable domain is ETGVTQSPTHLIKTRGQQVTLRCSSQSGHNTVSWYQQALGQGPQFIFQYYREEENGRGNFPPRFSGLQFPNYSSELNVNALELDDSALYLCASSSPGTGSYEQYFGPGTRLTVT.

V and J are TRBV6-6 and TRBJ2-7; 8 bases line up with TRBD2. CDR1 is MNHNY and CDR2 is SVGAGI in the germline V gene (reference sequence). CDR3 length: 15 amino acids. V gave up 2 bases and J gave up 2 bases; unmatched junction bases: 5. The CDR3 reads CASSYDSGIPYEQYF. The CDR3 nucleotides are TGTGCCAGCAGTTACGATAGCGGGATTCCCTACGAGCAGTACTTC.

This CDR3 reads CASSPGTVRAANEQFF. For the CDR3, the DNA is TGTGCCAGCAGCCCTGGAACCGTGAGGGCGGCGAATGAGCAGTTCTTC. The chain recombines TRBV21-1 with TRBJ2-1; the table calls TRBD2, which could not be checked here. TRBV21-1 is assigned pseudogene status. This CDR3 comprises 16 residues.

The rearrangement links TRBV6-6 to TRBJ2-7; 9 nucleotides line up with TRBD1. Germline-derived CDR1 and CDR2 are MNHNY and SVGAGI (reference sequence). The CDR3 is 15 residues long. V was clipped by 7 bases and J by 6 bases; unmatched bases: 13. Here the CDR3 DNA reads TGTGCCAGCACACAGGGGGCGATCTTAGGGACCGAGCAGTACTTC. Its protein product is CASTQGAILGTEQYF.

The chain carries TRBV19 and TRBJ1-3; no reliable D call. This CDR3 comprises 15 residues. In germline, CDR1 is LNHDA, CDR2 SQIVND (reference sequence). V lost 5 bases and J 2 bases, leaving 13 bases between the germline ends. In nucleotides, the CDR3 is TGTGCCAGTAGTTCATCCGGGTTCGCTGGAAACACCATATATTTT. It is translated as CASSSSGFAGNTIYF.

V is TRBV7-9 and J is TRBJ1-1; D perhaps matches TRBD1 (6 bases). The CDR3 runs 15 residues. CDR1 is SEHNR and CDR2 is FQNEAQ in the germline V gene (reference sequence). V was trimmed by 5 bases and J by 1 base, leaving 14 bases between them. CDR3 sequence (DNA): TGTGCCAGCAGCGAACCGGGGGGCGGGAACACTGAAGCTTTCTTT. It encodes CASSEPGGGNTEAFF.

This sequence joins TRBV6-5 and TRBJ1-1, with TRBD1 matching 7 bases. The CDR3 is 16 residues long. V lost 0 bases to trimming and J lost 2 bases; unmatched junction nucleotides: 6. Germline-derived CDR1 and CDR2 are MNHEY and SVGAGI. The DNA of the CDR3 is TGTGCCAGCAGTTACTCTGGGACAGTGGCAAACACTGAAGCTTTCTTT. This translates into CASSYSGTVANTEAFF.

The CDR3 spells CASSTNMWYEQYF. CDR3 nucleotide sequence: TGTGCCAGCAGCACCAACATGTGGTACGAGCAGTACTTC. The gene calls are TRBV11-3 and TRBJ2-7; D remains ambiguous. Germline CDR1 is SGHNT and CDR2 is YENEEA. The CDR3 is 13 residues long. V was clipped by 5 bases and J by 4 bases, with 12 bases between them. The full variable domain, with the rest looked up from reference TRBV11-3 and TRBJ2-7, is EAGVVQSPRYKIIEKKQPVAFWCNPISGHNTLYWYLQNLGQGPELLIRYENEEAVDDSQLPKDRFSAERLKGVDSTLKIQPAELGDSAVYLCASSTNMWYEQYFGPGTRLTVT.

The chain joins TRBV19 to TRBJ2-7; D is perhaps TRBD1 (5 bases). Trimming pared 9 bases from V and 0 bases from J, leaving 21 bases between. Germline V gene lookup returns CDR1 LNHDA and CDR2 SQIVND (reference sequence). CDR3 size: 16 residues. The CDR3, as DNA: TGTGCCAGCGCAATGCGCGGTGGACACCTCTCCTACGAGCAGTACTTC. Residues: CASAMRGGHLSYEQYF. The whole variable domain, remainder taken from reference TRBV19 and TRBJ2-7, is DGGITQSPKYLFRKEGQNVTLSCEQNLNHDAMYWYRQDPGQGLRLIYYSQIVNDFQKGDIAEGYSVSREKKESFPLTVTSAQKNPTAFYLCASAMRGGHLSYEQYFGPGTRLTVT.

This chain uses TRBV7-2 with TRBJ1-1, with no clear D. The CDR3 is 14 residues long. Germline CDR1 reads SGHTA; CDR2 reads FQGNSA. Deletions cut 3 bases from V and 4 bases from J, with 12 bases between. The CDR3 nucleotides read TGTGCCAGCAGCTTGTTATTTCGGGGCACTGAAGCTTTCTTT. Its protein is CASSLLFRGTEAFF.

The V call is TRBV6-5, the J call TRBJ2-1; 9 positions agree with TRBD2. Germline V lookup: CDR1 MNHEY, CDR2 SVGAGI. Losses at the gene ends were 2 bases for V and 9 bases for J; bases not matched to a gene: 5. The CDR3 has 14 residues. The DNA of the CDR3 is TGTGCCAGCAGTTACGGCGGGAGGGCCACTGAGCAGTTCTTC. It encodes CASSYGGRATEQFF.

The chain employs TRBV6-6 and TRBJ1-2; possibly TRBD1 for D (6 bases). V gave up 2 bases and J gave up 4 bases, with 11 bases separating them. CDR1 and CDR2 from the germline V gene are MNHNY and SVGAGI (reference sequence). The CDR3 extends over 14 amino acids. The CDR3 bases are TGTGCCAGCAGTTACGATGGGGGCCTCTATGGCTACACCTTC. This codes for CASSYDGGLYGYTF.

V is TRBV21-1 and J is TRBJ1-5; TRBD1, the D gene given by the table, was not confirmed from the DNA. TRBV21-1 is a recognized pseudogene. This CDR3 is 15 amino acids long. CDR3 DNA: TGTGCCAGCAGCAAAGGGGGCTATGGCAATCAGCCCCAGCATTTT. Protein: CASSKGGYGNQPQHF.

V and J are TRBV6-4 and TRBJ2-2, with 11 nucleotides matching TRBD2. From germline, CDR1 is MRHNA and CDR2 SNTAGT. This CDR3 has 16 amino acids. Trimming took 3 bases from V and 6 from J; bases not matched to a gene: 6. The CDR3 sequence: CASSEVLAGGPGELFF. DNA of the CDR3: TGTGCCAGCAGTGAAGTTCTAGCGGGAGGACCCGGGGAGCTGTTTTTT.

The rearrangement uses TRBV7-4 and TRBJ1-5; 8 bases agree with TRBD1. Germline V lookup: CDR1 SGHVT, CDR2 SQSDAQ. The CDR3 consists of 16 residues. Losses at the gene ends were 5 bases for V and 7 bases for J; bases not matched to a gene: 13. The CDR3 region is CASSPTAWTGRQPQHF. As DNA, the CDR3 is TGTGCCAGCAGCCCTACCGCGTGGACAGGGAGACAGCCCCAGCATTTT.

This clone appeared once. The rearrangement links TRBV5-4 to TRBJ1-2; the D is unclear. V was trimmed by 0 bases and J by 7 bases, leaving 7 bases between them. The germline gives CDR1 SGHNT, CDR2 YYREEE (reference sequence). This CDR3 comprises 12 residues. The CDR3 DNA sequence: TGTGCCAGCAGCTTGGGAGAGGGTGGCTACACCTTC. Translating gives CASSLGEGGYTF.

This chain joins TRBV5-1 and TRBJ2-2; D is possibly TRBD2 (5 bases). This CDR3 has 16 amino acids. The germline gives CDR1 SGHRS, CDR2 YFSETQ. The V end lost 0 bases, the J end lost 4 bases, and 13 bases lay between the germline ends. The CDR3 sequence: CASSLVSSGPTGELFF. The CDR3 region has the DNA TGCGCCAGCAGCTTGGTCTCGAGCGGCCCCACCGGGGAGCTGTTTTTT.